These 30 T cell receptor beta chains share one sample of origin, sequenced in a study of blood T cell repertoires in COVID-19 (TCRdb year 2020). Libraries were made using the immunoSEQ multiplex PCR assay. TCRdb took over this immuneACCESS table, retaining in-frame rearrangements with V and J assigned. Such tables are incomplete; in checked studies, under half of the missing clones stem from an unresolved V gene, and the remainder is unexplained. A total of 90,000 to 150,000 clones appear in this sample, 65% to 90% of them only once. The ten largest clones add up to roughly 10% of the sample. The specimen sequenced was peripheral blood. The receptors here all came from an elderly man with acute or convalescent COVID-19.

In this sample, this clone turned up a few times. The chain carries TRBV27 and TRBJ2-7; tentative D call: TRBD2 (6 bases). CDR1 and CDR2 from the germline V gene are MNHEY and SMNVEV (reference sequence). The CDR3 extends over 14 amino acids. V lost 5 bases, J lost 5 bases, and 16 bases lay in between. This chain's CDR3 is CASSGGLSNDEQYF. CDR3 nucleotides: TGTGCCAGCAGTGGGGGACTCAGTAACGACGAGCAGTACTTC.

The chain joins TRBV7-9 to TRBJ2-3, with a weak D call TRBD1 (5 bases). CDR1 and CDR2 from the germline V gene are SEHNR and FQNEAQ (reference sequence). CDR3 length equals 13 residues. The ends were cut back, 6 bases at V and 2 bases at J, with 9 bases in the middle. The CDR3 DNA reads TGTGCCAGCAGGCCGGACACCACAGATACGCAGTATTTT. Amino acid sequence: CASRPDTTDTQYF.

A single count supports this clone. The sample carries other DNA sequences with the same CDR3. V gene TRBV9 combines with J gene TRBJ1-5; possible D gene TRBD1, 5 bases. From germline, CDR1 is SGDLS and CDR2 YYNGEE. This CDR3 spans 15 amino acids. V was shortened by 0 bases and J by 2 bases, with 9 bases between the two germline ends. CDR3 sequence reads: CASSVGQGGNQPQHF. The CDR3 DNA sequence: TGTGCCAGCAGCGTAGGGCAGGGCGGCAATCAGCCCCAGCATTTT.

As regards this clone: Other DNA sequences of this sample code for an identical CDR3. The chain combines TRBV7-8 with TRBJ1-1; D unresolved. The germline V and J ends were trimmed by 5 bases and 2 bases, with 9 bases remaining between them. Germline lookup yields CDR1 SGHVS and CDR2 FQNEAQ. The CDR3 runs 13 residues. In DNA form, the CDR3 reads TGTGCCAGCAGCACCCGAGGTAACACTGAAGCTTTCTTT. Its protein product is CASSTRGNTEAFF.

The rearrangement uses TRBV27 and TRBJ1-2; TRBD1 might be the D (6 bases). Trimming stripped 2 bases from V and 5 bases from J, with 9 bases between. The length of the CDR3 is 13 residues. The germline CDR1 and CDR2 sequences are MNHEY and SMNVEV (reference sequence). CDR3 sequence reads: CASSLGGGYGYTF. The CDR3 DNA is TGTGCCAGCAGTTTAGGGGGCGGGTATGGCTACACCTTC.

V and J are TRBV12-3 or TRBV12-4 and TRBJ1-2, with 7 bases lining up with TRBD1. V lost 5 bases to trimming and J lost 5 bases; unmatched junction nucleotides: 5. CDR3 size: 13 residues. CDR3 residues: CASSLQGRYGYTF. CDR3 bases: TGTGCCAGCAGTCTACAGGGGAGATATGGCTACACCTTC.

CDR3 coding DNA: TGTGCCAGCAGCCATAAAATAGGGACAGGGGTTCGGAACACTGAAGCTTTCTTT. Amino acids: CASSHKIGTGVRNTEAFF. V and J are TRBV11-2 and TRBJ1-1; 10 bases fit TRBD1. Unmatched junction bases numbered 13, after V lost 5 bases and J lost 1 base. Germline CDR1 is SGHAT and CDR2 is FQNNGV. The CDR3 has 18 residues. Full variable domain (outside the CDR3, taken from reference TRBV11-2 and TRBJ1-1): EAGVAQSPRYKIIEKRQSVAFWCNPISGHATLYWYQQILGQGPKLLIQFQNNGVVDDSQLPKDRFSAERLKGVDSTLKIQPAKLEDSAVYLCASSHKIGTGVRNTEAFFGQGTRLTVV.

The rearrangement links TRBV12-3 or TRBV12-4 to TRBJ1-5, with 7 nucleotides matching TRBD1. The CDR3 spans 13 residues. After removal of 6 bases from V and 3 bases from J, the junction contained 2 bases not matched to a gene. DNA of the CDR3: TGTGCCAGCAGCGGGACAGTCAATCAGCCCCAGCATTTT. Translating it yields CASSGTVNQPQHF.

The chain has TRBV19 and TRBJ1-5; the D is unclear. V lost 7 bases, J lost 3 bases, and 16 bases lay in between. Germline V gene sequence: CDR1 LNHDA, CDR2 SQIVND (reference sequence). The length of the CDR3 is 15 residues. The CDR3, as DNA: TGTGCCAGTACTACTTGGGCGGGCTCCAATCAGCCCCAGCATTTT. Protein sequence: CASTTWAGSNQPQHF.

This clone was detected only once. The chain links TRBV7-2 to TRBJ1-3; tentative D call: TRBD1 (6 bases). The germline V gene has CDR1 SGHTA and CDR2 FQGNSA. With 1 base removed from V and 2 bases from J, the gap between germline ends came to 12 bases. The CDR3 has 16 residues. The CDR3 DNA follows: TGTGCCAGCAGCTTAGGCGGGGGGCTTGCTGGAAACACCATATATTTT. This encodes CASSLGGGLAGNTIYF.

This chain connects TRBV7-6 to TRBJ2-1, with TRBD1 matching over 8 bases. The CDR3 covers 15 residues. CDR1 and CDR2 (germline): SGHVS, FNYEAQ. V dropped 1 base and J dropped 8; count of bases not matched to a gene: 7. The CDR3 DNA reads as TGTGCCAGCAGCTTAGGGCAGGGGGCTGGGTATGAGCAGTTCTTC. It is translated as CASSLGQGAGYEQFF. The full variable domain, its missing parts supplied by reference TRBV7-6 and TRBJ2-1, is GAGVSQSPRYKVTKRGQDVALRCDPISGHVSLYWYRQALGQGPEFLTYFNYEAQQDKSGLPNDRFSAERPEGSISTLTIQRTEQRDSAMYRCASSLGQGAGYEQFFGPGTRLTVL.

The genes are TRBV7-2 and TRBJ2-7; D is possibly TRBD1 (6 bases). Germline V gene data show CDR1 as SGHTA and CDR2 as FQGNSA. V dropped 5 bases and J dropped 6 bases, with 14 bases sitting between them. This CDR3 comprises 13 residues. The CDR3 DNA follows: TGTGCCAGCAGCATTTTCCGGGACACCGAGCAGTACTTC. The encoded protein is CASSIFRDTEQYF.

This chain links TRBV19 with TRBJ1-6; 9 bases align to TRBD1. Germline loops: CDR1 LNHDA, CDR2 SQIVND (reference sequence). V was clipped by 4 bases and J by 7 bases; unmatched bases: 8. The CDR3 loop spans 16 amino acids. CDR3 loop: CASSKPGQGRNSPLHF. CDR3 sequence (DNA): TGTGCCAGTAGTAAACCGGGACAGGGAAGGAATTCACCCCTCCACTTT. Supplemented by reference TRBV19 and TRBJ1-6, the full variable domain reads DGGITQSPKYLFRKEGQNVTLSCEQNLNHDAMYWYRQDPGQGLRLIYYSQIVNDFQKGDIAEGYSVSREKKESFPLTVTSAQKNPTAFYLCASSKPGQGRNSPLHFGNGTRLTVT.

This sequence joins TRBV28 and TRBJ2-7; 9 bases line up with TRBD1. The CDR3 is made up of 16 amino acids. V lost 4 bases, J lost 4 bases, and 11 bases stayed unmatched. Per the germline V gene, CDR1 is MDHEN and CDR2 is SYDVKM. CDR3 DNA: TGTGCCAGCAGTTCCCCCGGGACAGGGTTGGCTTACGAGCAGTACTTC. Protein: CASSSPGTGLAYEQYF.

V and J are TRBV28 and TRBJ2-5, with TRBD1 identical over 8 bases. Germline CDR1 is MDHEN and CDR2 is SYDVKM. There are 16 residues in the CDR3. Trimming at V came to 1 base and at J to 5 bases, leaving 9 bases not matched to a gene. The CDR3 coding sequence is TGTGCCAGCAGTTTATTTGGACAGGGTAGGGGTGAGACCCAGTACTTC. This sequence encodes CASSLFGQGRGETQYF.

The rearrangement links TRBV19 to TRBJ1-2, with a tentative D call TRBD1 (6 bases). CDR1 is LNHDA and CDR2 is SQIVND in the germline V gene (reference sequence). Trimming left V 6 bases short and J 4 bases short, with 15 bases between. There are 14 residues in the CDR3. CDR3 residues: CASSMGAGIYGYTF. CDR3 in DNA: TGTGCCAGTAGCATGGGGGCAGGTATCTATGGCTACACCTTC.

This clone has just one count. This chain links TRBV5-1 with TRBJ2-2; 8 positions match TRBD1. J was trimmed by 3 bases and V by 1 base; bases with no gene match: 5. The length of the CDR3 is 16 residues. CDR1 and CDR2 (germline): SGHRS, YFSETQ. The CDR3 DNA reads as TGCGCCAGCAGCTTGTTGACAGGGGTAGACACCGGGGAGCTGTTTTTT. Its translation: CASSLLTGVDTGELFF. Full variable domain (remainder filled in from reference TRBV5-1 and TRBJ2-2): KAGVTQTPRYLIKTRGQQVTLSCSPISGHRSVSWYQQTPGQGLQFLFEYFSETQRNKGNFPGRFSGRQFSNSRSEMNVSTLELGDSALYLCASSLLTGVDTGELFFGEGSRLTVL.

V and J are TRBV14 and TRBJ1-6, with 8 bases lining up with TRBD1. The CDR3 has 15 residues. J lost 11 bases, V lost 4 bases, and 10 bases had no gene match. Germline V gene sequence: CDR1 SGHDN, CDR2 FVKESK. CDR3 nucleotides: TGTGCCAGCAGCCGAGAAACAGGGGGATCTCCACCCCTCCACTTT. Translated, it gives CASSRETGGSPPLHF.

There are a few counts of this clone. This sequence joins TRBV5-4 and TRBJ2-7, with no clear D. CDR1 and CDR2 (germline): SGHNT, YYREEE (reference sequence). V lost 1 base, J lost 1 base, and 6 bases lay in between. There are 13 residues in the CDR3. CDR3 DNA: TGTGCCAGCAGCTTGTTCTTATCCTACGAGCAGTACTTC. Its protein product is CASSLFLSYEQYF.

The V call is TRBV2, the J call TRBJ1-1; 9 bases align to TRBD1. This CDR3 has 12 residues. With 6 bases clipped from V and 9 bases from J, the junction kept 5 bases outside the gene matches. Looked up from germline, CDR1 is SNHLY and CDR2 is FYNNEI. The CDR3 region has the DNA TGTGCCAGCAGGCAGACAGGGGGGAAAGCTTTCTTT. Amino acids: CASRQTGGKAFF.

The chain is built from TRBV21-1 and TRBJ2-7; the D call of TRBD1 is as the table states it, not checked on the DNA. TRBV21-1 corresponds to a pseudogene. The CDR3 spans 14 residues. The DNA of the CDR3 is TGTGCCAGGGTTTTGGGGACAGGGGGCTACGAGCAGTACTTC. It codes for CARVLGTGGYEQYF.

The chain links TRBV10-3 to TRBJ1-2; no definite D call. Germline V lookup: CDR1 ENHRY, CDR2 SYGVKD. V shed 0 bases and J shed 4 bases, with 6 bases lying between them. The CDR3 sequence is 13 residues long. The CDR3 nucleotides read TGTGCCATCAGTGAGTCGTACAGCTATGGCTACACCTTC. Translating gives CAISESYSYGYTF.

The CDR3 bases are TGTGCCAGCAGTGAAATCCAGGGGGTTGGTGGCTACACCTTC. It specifies CASSEIQGVGGYTF. This rearrangement joins TRBV6-1 to TRBJ1-2, with 7 bases that match TRBD1. Germline trimming cut 2 bases from V and 7 bases from J; bases unmatched to any gene: 7. CDR3 length: 14 residues. The germline V gene encodes CDR1 MNHNS and CDR2 SASEGT.

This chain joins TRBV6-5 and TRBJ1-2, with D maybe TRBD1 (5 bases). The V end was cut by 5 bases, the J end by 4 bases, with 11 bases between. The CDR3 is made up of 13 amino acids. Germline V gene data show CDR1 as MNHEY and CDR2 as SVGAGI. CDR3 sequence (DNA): TGTGCCAGCAGTCTGCCGGACATCTATGGCTACACCTTC. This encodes CASSLPDIYGYTF.

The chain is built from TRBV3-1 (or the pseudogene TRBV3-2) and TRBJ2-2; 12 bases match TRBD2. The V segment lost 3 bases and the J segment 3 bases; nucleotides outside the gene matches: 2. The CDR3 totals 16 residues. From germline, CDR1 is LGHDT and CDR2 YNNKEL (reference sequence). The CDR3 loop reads CASSHLAGGHTGELFF. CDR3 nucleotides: TGTGCCAGCAGCCATCTAGCGGGGGGGCACACCGGGGAGCTGTTTTTT.

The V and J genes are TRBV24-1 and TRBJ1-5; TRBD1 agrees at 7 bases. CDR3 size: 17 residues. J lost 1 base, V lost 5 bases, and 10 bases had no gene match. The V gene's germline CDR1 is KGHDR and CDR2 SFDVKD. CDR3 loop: CATSGDDRAGSNQPQHF. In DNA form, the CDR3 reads TGTGCCACCAGTGGAGACGACAGGGCAGGGAGCAATCAGCCCCAGCATTTT.

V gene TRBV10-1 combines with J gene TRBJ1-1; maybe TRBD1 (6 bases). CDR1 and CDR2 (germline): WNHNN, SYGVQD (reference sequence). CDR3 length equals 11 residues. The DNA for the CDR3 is TGCGCTGCGACAGGGAACACTGAAGCTTTCTTT. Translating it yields CAATGNTEAFF.

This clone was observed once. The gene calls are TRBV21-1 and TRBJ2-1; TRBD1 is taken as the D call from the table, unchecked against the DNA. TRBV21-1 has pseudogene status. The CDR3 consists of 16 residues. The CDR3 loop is CASSKVRGWTYNEQFF. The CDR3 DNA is TGTGCCAGCAGCAAAGTCAGGGGGTGGACCTACAATGAGCAGTTCTTC.

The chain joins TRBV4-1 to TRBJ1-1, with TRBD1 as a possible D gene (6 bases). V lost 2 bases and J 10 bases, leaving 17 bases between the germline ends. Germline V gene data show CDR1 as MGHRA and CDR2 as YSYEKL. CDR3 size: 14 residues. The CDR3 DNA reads TGCGCCAGCAGCCAACAAATAACAGGGTTTGGAGCTTTCTTT. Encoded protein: CASSQQITGFGAFF.

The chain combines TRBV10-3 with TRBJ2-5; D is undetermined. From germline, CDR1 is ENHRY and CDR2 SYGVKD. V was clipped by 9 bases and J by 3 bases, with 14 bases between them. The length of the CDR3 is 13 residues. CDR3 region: CAIRGGPEETQYF. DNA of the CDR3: TGTGCCATACGTGGTGGCCCTGAAGAGACCCAGTACTTC.